This T cell receptor (beta chain) was observed in a study of OX40 agonist ivuxolimab in advanced cancers. Study in general: Therapy given before enrollment (anti-PD-1, anti-PD-L1 or anti-CTLA-4) was allowed, and roughly 41% had some.

The CDR3 has 14 residues. With 0 bases removed from V and 7 bases from J, the gap between germline ends came to 13 bases. CDR1 is SGDLS, CDR2 YYNGEE, per germline. Autoimmune disease history or systemic immunosuppression disqualified patients. Drawing of blood for sampling happened at baseline, at cycle 4 day 1, and at cycle 7 day 1. Overall study results and limits: Within 6 weeks, CD4+ and CD8+ blood T cells expanded clonally at 0.1 to 3.0 mg/kg.

The method was immunoSEQ multiplex PCR; TCRdb's version includes in-frame clones alone and lacks a portion of them. The data contain roughly 53,000 clones, roughly 84% of them singletons. The table lists this clone with a few counts. Antigen unknown. This material consisted of CD4+ or CD8+ T cells sorted from blood, taken in a trial of the OX40 agonist ivuxolimab. V is TRBV9 and J is TRBJ2-5; possibly TRBD2 for D (6 bases). The sequence came from an adult with an advanced solid tumor such as melanoma, head and neck, liver or kidney cancer. CDR3 loop: CASSVATEGRTQYF. CDR3 DNA sequence: TGTGCCAGCAGCGTAGCTACGGAGGGGAGGACCCAGTACTTC.